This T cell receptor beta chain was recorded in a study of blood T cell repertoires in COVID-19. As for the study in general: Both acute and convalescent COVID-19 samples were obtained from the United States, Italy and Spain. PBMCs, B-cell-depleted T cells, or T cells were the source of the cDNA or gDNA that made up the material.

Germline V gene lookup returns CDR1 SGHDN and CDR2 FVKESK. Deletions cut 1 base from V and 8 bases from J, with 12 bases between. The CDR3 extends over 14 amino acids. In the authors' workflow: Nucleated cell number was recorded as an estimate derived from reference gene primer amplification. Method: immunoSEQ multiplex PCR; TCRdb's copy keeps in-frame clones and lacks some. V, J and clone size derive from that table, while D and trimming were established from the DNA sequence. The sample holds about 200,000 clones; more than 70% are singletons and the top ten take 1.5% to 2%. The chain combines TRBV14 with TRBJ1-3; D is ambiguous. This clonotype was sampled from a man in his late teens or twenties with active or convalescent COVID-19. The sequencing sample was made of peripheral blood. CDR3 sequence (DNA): TGTGCCAGCAGCCAAGGTCCCCGGCGGGACACCATATATTTT. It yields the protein CASSQGPRRDTIYF.